The clone carrying this T cell receptor beta chain showed up just a few times. This record belongs to a study of regulatory T cells in long-lasting Graves disease. Time point specified: newly diagnosed GD, antithyroid drugs for less than 3 months. Extracted RNA from PBMCs served as the source of the TCR library. CDR3-region Arm-PCR and iRepertoire HTBI primers produced the TCR beta libraries. MiXCR was run by TCRdb on the multiplex PCR reads, yielding one entry per CDR3 protein. In the table there are hundreds of thousands of distinct CDR3 sequences, around 13% of which are singletons. This CDR3 has 14 residues. Germline V gives CDR1 MNHEY, CDR2 SVGEGT. Trimming removed 2 bases from V and 2 bases from J, with 8 bases in between. The sample was also linked to a second study, of T cells in Graves' hyperthyroidism and ophthalmopathy.

Sequenced here: peripheral blood mononuclear cells (PBMCs), sampled at new diagnosis, from a patient treated with antithyroid drugs. The V and J genes are TRBV6-2 or TRBV6-3 and TRBJ2-3, with unresolved D. The receptor was derived from a woman between 25 and 40 years old with Graves disease. CDR3 region: CASSYDWSTDTQYF. The CDR3 DNA reads as TGTGCCAGCAGTTACGACTGGTCCACAGATACGCAGTATTTT.